Below, 23 T cell receptor beta chains from the same sample are listed, as sequenced in a study of T cell responses to AZD1222 COVID-19 vaccine. Profiled with immunoSEQ multiplex PCR; TCRdb holds only in-frame clones, not every one. The sample shows about 170,000 clones, 80% to 95% of them seen only once. The input for sequencing was peripheral blood, taken on day 0 of AZD1222 vaccination. All receptors derive from an adult in good health.

The genes are TRBV7-8 and TRBJ2-7; D is possibly TRBD2 (5 bases). Germline CDR1 is SGHVS and CDR2 is FQNEAQ. Between the trimmed V and J ends, which lost 6 bases and 0 bases, there was a span of 15 bases. There are 15 residues in the CDR3. The chain's CDR3 is CASRSPGRNSYEQYF. The CDR3 DNA reads as TGTGCCAGCAGGTCACCGGGAAGAAACTCCTACGAGCAGTACTTC.

In DNA, the CDR3 is TGTGCCAGCAGCGTATATAGTGGGGTAGGGGAAAAACTGTTTTTT. Amino acid sequence: CASSVYSGVGEKLFF. The V and J genes are TRBV9 and TRBJ1-4; D gene ambiguous. Germline assignment: CDR1 SGDLS and CDR2 YYNGEE. The CDR3 totals 15 residues. The V end lost 1 base, the J end lost 8 bases, and 15 bases lay between the germline ends.

This sequence joins TRBV11-2 and TRBJ2-3; 11 bases map to TRBD2. The CDR3 length is 16 residues. Germline V gene data show CDR1 as SGHAT and CDR2 as FQNNGV. V trimming: 5 bases; J trimming: 4 bases; junction bases outside the gene matches: 8. The CDR3 DNA follows: TGTGCCAGCAGCCCCCGACTAGCGGGGCTTGCAGATACGCAGTATTTT. This codes for CASSPRLAGLADTQYF.

This chain uses TRBV6-1 with TRBJ2-5; TRBD1 matches at 7 bases. V shed 1 base and J 5 bases; nucleotides not matched to a gene: 4. This CDR3 spans 14 amino acids. Germline lookup yields CDR1 MNHNS and CDR2 SASEGT. CDR3 sequence reads: CASSEGQGGETQYF. CDR3 sequence (DNA): TGTGCCAGCAGTGAAGGACAGGGTGGGGAGACCCAGTACTTC.

This chain uses TRBV11-3 with TRBJ1-3; D possibly corresponds to TRBD1 (6 bases). Trimming removed 9 bases from V and 0 bases from J, with 9 bases in between. CDR1 SGHNT and CDR2 YENEEA come from the germline V gene. The CDR3 is made up of 13 amino acids. The CDR3 region is CARKTGSGNTIYF. In nucleotides, the CDR3 is TGTGCCAGGAAGACAGGCTCTGGAAACACCATATATTTT.

V usage is TRBV29-1 and J usage is TRBJ2-7; tentatively, D is TRBD1 (8 bases). The length of the CDR3 is 13 residues. V dropped 6 bases and J dropped 2 bases, with 14 bases sitting between them. The germline gives CDR1 SQVTM, CDR2 ANQGSEA. CDR3 coding DNA: TGCAGCGTCCGACAGGGGACTACCTACGAGCAGTACTTC. Its protein product is CSVRQGTTYEQYF.

V usage is TRBV11-2 and J usage is TRBJ2-5; D is perhaps TRBD1 or TRBD2 (6 bases each). The CDR3 is 14 amino acids. V shed 6 bases and J shed 5 bases, with 16 bases lying between them. CDR1 SGHAT and CDR2 FQNNGV come from the germline V gene. CDR3 nucleotides: TGTGCCAGCAGAAAGCCCCGGGGGCGGGAGACCCAGTACTTC. It translates to CASRKPRGRETQYF.

The table lists this clone with a count of one. DNA for the CDR3: TGTGCCAGCAGGGAGACAGGGGTGGGGCAGCCCCAGCATTTT. Translation gives CASRETGVGQPQHF. The genes are TRBV6-5 and TRBJ1-5, with TRBD1 matching over 8 bases. The CDR3 is made up of 14 amino acids. Losses at the gene ends were 6 bases for V and 7 bases for J; bases not matched to a gene: 8. CDR1 MNHEY and CDR2 SVGAGI come from the germline V gene.

V gene TRBV27 combines with J gene TRBJ1-2, with 7 bases aligning to TRBD1. CDR1 is MNHEY and CDR2 is SMNVEV in the germline V gene (reference sequence). CDR3 size: 15 residues. Unmatched junction bases numbered 6, after V lost 5 bases and J lost 0 bases. The CDR3 nucleotides are TGTGCCAGCAGTCCGGGACAGCAAGCTAACTATGGCTACACCTTC. Its protein is CASSPGQQANYGYTF.

The chain employs TRBV11-2 and TRBJ2-1, with D unclear. Trimming pared 5 bases from V and 7 bases from J, leaving 12 bases between. The CDR3 length is 13 residues. From germline, CDR1 is SGHAT and CDR2 FQNNGV. For the CDR3, the DNA is TGTGCCAGCAGCATAACCTTGGTTAATGAGCAGTTCTTC. Protein product: CASSITLVNEQFF. The whole variable domain, filled in from reference TRBV11-2 and TRBJ2-1, reads EAGVAQSPRYKIIEKRQSVAFWCNPISGHATLYWYQQILGQGPKLLIQFQNNGVVDDSQLPKDRFSAERLKGVDSTLKIQPAKLEDSAVYLCASSITLVNEQFFGPGTRLTVL.

The CDR3 coding sequence is TGTGCCAGTAGTTCTAAGTGGCGGGATCAGCCCCAGCATTTT. Translating it yields CASSSKWRDQPQHF. J is TRBJ1-5 and V is TRBV19; D is uncertain. Germline-derived CDR1 and CDR2 are LNHDA and SQIVND (reference sequence). CDR3 length equals 14 residues. With 5 bases removed from V and 5 bases from J, the gap between germline ends came to 13 bases.

This clone was picked up one time. V usage is TRBV2 and J usage is TRBJ1-2, with 8 positions matching TRBD1. Germline V gene lookup returns CDR1 SNHLY and CDR2 FYNNEI. The ends lost 7 bases at V and 4 bases at J; junction bases unmatched: 8. CDR3 length: 14 residues. The CDR3 DNA sequence: TGTGCCAGCAATGGACAGGGCAACCCCTATGGCTACACCTTC. Translation: CASNGQGNPYGYTF. The whole variable domain, remainder taken from reference TRBV2 and TRBJ1-2, is EPEVTQTPSHQVTQMGQEVILRCVPISNHLYFYWYRQILGQKVEFLVSFYNNEISEKSEIFDDQFSVERPDGSNFTLKIRSTKLEDSAMYFCASNGQGNPYGYTFGSGTRLTVV.

The chain employs TRBV27 and TRBJ2-7, with D unresolved. In germline, CDR1 is MNHEY, CDR2 SMNVEV (reference sequence). The CDR3 is made up of 15 amino acids. V was pared by 5 bases and J by 0 bases, with 14 bases between. In nucleotides, the CDR3 is TGTGCCAGCAGTCGAAGCGTAGACCCCTCCTACGAGCAGTACTTC. Translated: CASSRSVDPSYEQYF.

The chain joins TRBV5-1 to TRBJ1-1; the D is unclear. This CDR3 spans 14 amino acids. Germline CDR1 SGHRS, CDR2 YFSETQ. V lost 3 bases, J lost 4 bases, and 13 bases lay in between. Here the CDR3 DNA reads TGCGCCAGCAGCTCCACAGCTTTTAGCACTGAAGCTTTCTTT. Its translation: CASSSTAFSTEAFF.

The rearrangement joins TRBV5-4 to TRBJ2-5, with 12 nucleotides matching TRBD2. Germline assignment: CDR1 SGHNT and CDR2 YYREEE (reference sequence). There are 14 residues in the CDR3. V was pared by 10 bases and J by 2 bases, with 6 bases of the junction left unmatched. The CDR3 nucleotides read TGTGCCGGACGGACTAGCGGGGAACAAGAGACCCAGTACTTC. Translated, it gives CAGRTSGEQETQYF.

The chain is built from TRBV11-1 and TRBJ2-3, with D perhaps matching TRBD1 or TRBD2 (5 bases each). V was pared by 3 bases and J by 3 bases, with 7 bases between. CDR1 is SGHAT, CDR2 FQDESV, per germline (reference sequence). The CDR3 has 13 amino acids. The CDR3 DNA sequence: TGTGCCAGCAGCTTTGGGGGAACAGATACGCAGTATTTT. Amino acids: CASSFGGTDTQYF.

This chain links TRBV6-5 with TRBJ1-1; D remains ambiguous. This CDR3 spans 13 amino acids. Trimming took 4 bases from V and 2 from J, leaving 8 bases between them. Germline CDR1 MNHEY, CDR2 SVGAGI. The CDR3 nucleotides read TGTGCCAGCAGTTCTCTAGCAAACACTGAAGCTTTCTTT. Translation: CASSSLANTEAFF.

This clone has a single count. The rearrangement links TRBV9 to TRBJ1-6; perhaps TRBD1 as D (5 bases). Trimming shortened V by 1 base and J by 7 bases, and 9 bases separated the two germline ends. The CDR3 has 14 residues. Looked up from germline, CDR1 is SGDLS and CDR2 is YYNGEE. The CDR3 reads CASSVLGVNSPLHF. The CDR3 DNA is TGTGCCAGCAGCGTACTGGGGGTAAATTCACCCCTCCACTTT.

This chain uses TRBV29-1 with TRBJ1-6, with D unclear. The V end lost 6 bases, the J end lost 5 bases, and 11 bases lay between the germline ends. Germline V lookup: CDR1 SQVTM, CDR2 ANQGSEA. This CDR3 region has 13 residues. DNA for the CDR3: TGCAGCGTCCGAGAGGACCATAATTCACCCCTCCACTTT. Protein: CSVREDHNSPLHF. Complete variable domain (other parts from reference TRBV29-1 and TRBJ1-6): SAVISQKPSRDICQRGTSLTIQCQVDSQVTMMFWYRQQPGQSLTLIATANQGSEATYESGFVIDKFPISRPNLTFSTLTVSNMSPEDSSIYLCSVREDHNSPLHFGNGTRLTVT.

The V gene is TRBV5-1, the J gene TRBJ2-7; tentative D call: TRBD2 (6 bases). V lost 5 bases, J lost 1 base, and 7 bases lay in between. This CDR3 spans 12 amino acids. In germline, CDR1 is SGHRS, CDR2 YFSETQ. The CDR3 DNA reads TGCGCCAGCAGGGAGGGTTCCTACGAGCAGTACTTC. It encodes CASREGSYEQYF.

The chain carries TRBV4-1 and TRBJ1-3, with 9 bases that match TRBD1. The germline V gene encodes CDR1 MGHRA and CDR2 YSYEKL. Unmatched junction bases numbered 8, after V lost 4 bases and J lost 4 bases. This CDR3 comprises 16 residues. For the CDR3, the DNA is TGCGCCAGCAGCCCACTACAGGGGGCCGCAGGAAACACCATATATTTT. Amino acid sequence: CASSPLQGAAGNTIYF.

The rearrangement links TRBV10-2 to TRBJ2-7, with D maybe TRBD1 (6 bases). This CDR3 comprises 14 residues. Germline loops: CDR1 WSHSY, CDR2 SAAADI. Trimming shortened V by 0 bases and J by 3 bases, and 9 bases separated the two germline ends. CDR3 sequence: CASSESGQNYEQYF. CDR3 bases: TGCGCCAGCAGTGAGTCAGGACAGAACTACGAGCAGTACTTC.

This clone was recorded only once. The rearrangement uses TRBV11-2 and TRBJ1-1; D may be TRBD1 (6 bases). The germline V and J ends were trimmed by 5 bases and 6 bases, with 22 bases remaining between them. This CDR3 has 16 residues. Per the germline V gene, CDR1 is SGHAT and CDR2 is FQNNGV. In nucleotides, the CDR3 is TGTGCCAGCAGCATGGGGAACAGGGTAGGCATCCCTGAAGCTTTCTTT. Amino acid sequence: CASSMGNRVGIPEAFF. The full variable domain, rest sourced from reference TRBV11-2 and TRBJ1-1, is EAGVAQSPRYKIIEKRQSVAFWCNPISGHATLYWYQQILGQGPKLLIQFQNNGVVDDSQLPKDRFSAERLKGVDSTLKIQPAKLEDSAVYLCASSMGNRVGIPEAFFGQGTRLTVV.